This is a list of T cell receptor beta chains from one sample in a study of T cells in tuberculosis. Here immunoSEQ multiplex PCR was the method, and the copy in TCRdb shows in-frame clones only, minus some. This table has 40,000 to 45,000 clones, around 96% appearing once. Sample: PBMCs. Receptor source: a donor aged 5 to 30 with latent tuberculosis or without tuberculosis infection. The CDR3 runs from the conserved cysteine through the conserved F or W.

cdr3_length v_call cdr3_aa
15 TRBV15 CATSRNRDTYQPQHF
17 TRBV9 CASSPPDGIPGANVLTF
15 TRBV4-1 CASSQPWSLRNEQFF
18 TRBV5-1 CASSVENRRDTTFYGYTF
16 TRBV5-8 CASSLRGGRGGVGYTF
13 TRBV6-5 CASSNTKVYGYTF
17 TRBV5-6 CASSPGEGVTGANVLTF
15 TRBV11-2 CASSLTGIMNTEAFF
14 TRBV5-1 CASTLEGGFTEAFF
16 TRBV7-3 CASSLRQGHFSYEQYF
15 TRBV30 CAWTEGTGGAYEQYF
14 TRBV5-1 CASSFRQITDTQYF
16 TRBV18 CASSPRQGSNTGELFF
16 TRBV5-1 CASSSWGSGRGDTQYF
12 TRBV29-1 CSVVPGDYGYTF
15 TRBV30 CAWHGGQANTGELFF
13 TRBV5-6 CASSLNQGETQYF
13 TRBV6-5 CASSRGLRTEAFF
14 TRBV7-9 CASSLLLLGNEQFF
17 TRBV11-2 CASSPYGQGAFPTEAFF
13 TRBV30 CAWSGQAGQPQHF
15 TRBV5-4 CASSLERGGTNEQFF
15 TRBV6-5 CASSIGQGLNTEAFF
13 TRBV5-1 CASSVDRHTEAFF
17 TRBV15 CATSRDTRPDSNQPQHF
14 TRBV4-1 CASSQGAEGQPQHF
15 TRBV19 CASSSPWEGNYGYTF